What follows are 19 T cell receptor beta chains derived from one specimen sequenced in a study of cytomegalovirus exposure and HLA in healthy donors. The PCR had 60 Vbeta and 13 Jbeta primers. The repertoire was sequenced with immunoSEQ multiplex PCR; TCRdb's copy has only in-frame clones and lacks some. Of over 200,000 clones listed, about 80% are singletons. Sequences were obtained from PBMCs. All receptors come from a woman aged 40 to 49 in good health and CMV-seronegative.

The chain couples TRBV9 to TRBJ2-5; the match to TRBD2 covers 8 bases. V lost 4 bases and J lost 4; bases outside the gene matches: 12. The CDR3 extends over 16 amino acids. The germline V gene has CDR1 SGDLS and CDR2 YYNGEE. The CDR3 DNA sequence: TGTGCCAGCAGCACCACACACGGGGGGGCCGGAGAGACCCAGTACTTC. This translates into CASSTTHGGAGETQYF. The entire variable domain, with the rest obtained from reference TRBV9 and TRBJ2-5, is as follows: DSGVTQTPKHLITATGQRVTLRCSPRSGDLSVYWYQQSLDQGLQFLIQYYNGEERAKGNILERFSAQQFPDLHSELNLSSLELGDSALYFCASSTTHGGAGETQYFGPGTRLLVL.

The CDR3 loop is CASSQGSVNTEAFF. CDR3 nucleotide sequence: TGTGCCAGCAGCCAAGGGAGCGTGAACACTGAAGCTTTCTTT. The chain recombines TRBV7-6 with TRBJ1-1; D not resolved. The V end lost 5 bases, the J end lost 0 bases, and 10 bases lay between the germline ends. Germline lookup yields CDR1 SGHVS and CDR2 FNYEAQ. The CDR3 length is 14 residues.

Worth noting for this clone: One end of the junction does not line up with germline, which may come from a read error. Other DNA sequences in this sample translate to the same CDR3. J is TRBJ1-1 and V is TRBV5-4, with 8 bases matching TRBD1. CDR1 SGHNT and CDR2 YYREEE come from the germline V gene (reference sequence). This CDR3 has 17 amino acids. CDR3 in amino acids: CASSRGAGGAGDTEAFF. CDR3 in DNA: TGTGCCAGCAGCCGCGGGGCAGGGGGCGCGGGAGACACCGAAGCTTTCTTT.

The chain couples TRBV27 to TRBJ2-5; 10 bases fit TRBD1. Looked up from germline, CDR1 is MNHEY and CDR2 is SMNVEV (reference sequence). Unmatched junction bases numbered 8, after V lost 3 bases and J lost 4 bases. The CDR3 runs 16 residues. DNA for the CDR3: TGTGCCAGCAGTTTGATCGGACAGGGGGGGCGAGAGACCCAGTACTTC. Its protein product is CASSLIGQGGRETQYF.

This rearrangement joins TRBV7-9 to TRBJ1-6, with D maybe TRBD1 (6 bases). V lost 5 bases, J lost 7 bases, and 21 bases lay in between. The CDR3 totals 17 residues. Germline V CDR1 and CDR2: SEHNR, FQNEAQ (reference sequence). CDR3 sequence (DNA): TGTGCCAGCAGCCTTACCACAATACCAGGGGCCAATTCACCCCTCCACTTT. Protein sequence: CASSLTTIPGANSPLHF. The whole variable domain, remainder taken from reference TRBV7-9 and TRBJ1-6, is DTGVSQNPRHKITKRGQNVTFRCDPISEHNRLYWYRQTLGQGPEFLTYFQNEAQLEKSRLLSDRFSAERPKGSFSTLEIQRTEQGDSAMYLCASSLTTIPGANSPLHFGNGTRLTVT.

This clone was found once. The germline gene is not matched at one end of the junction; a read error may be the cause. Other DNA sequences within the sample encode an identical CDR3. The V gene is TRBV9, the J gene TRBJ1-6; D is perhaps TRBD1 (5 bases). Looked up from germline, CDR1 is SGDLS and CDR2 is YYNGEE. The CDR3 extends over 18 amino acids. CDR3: CASSVGISGPGYNSPLHF. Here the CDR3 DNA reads TGTGCCAGCAGCGTAGGGATAAGCGGGCCAGGGTATAATTCGCCCCTCCACTTT.

The CDR3 nucleotides are TGTGCCAGCAGCCAAGATCGGGGGGTCAAAGAGACCCAGTACTTC. Its protein is CASSQDRGVKETQYF. The rearrangement joins TRBV14 to TRBJ2-5, with 7 nucleotides matching TRBD2. This CDR3 region has 15 residues. J lost 3 bases, V lost 0 bases, and 4 bases had no gene match. Germline CDR1 is SGHDN and CDR2 is FVKESK.

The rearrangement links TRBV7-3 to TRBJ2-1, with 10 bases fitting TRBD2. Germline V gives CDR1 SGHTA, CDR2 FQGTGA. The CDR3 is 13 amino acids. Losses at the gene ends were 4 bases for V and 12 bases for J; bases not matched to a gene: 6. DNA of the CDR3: TGTGCCAGCAGCTCTAGCGGGGGAACTCGGCAGTTCTTC. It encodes CASSSSGGTRQFF.

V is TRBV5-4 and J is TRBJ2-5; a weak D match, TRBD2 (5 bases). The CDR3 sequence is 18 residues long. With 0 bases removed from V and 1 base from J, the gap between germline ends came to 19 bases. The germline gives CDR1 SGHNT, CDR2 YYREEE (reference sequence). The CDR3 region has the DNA TGTGCCAGCAGCTTGGGAGGGTTAGGAGGAAACCGCCAAGAGACCCAGTACTTC. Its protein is CASSLGGLGGNRQETQYF.

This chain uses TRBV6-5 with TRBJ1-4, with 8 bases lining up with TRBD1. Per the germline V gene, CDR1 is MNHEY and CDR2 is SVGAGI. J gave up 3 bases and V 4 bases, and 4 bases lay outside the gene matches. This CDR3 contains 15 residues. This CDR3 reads CASSSDRGSNEKLFF. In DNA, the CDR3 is TGTGCCAGCAGTTCTGACAGGGGATCTAATGAAAAACTGTTTTTT.

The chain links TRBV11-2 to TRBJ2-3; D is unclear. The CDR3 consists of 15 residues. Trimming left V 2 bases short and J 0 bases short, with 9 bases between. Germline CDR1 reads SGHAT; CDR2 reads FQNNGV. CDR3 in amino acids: CASSLMLVSTDTQYF. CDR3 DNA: TGTGCCAGCAGCTTAATGCTAGTAAGCACAGATACGCAGTATTTT. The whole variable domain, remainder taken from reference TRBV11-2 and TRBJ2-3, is EAGVAQSPRYKIIEKRQSVAFWCNPISGHATLYWYQQILGQGPKLLIQFQNNGVVDDSQLPKDRFSAERLKGVDSTLKIQPAKLEDSAVYLCASSLMLVSTDTQYFGPGTRLTVL.

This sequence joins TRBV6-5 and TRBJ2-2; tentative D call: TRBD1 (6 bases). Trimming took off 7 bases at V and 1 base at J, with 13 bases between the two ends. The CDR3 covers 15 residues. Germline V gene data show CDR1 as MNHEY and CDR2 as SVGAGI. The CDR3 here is CASKQGSWNTGELFF. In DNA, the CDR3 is TGTGCCAGCAAACAGGGATCGTGGAACACCGGGGAGCTGTTTTTT.

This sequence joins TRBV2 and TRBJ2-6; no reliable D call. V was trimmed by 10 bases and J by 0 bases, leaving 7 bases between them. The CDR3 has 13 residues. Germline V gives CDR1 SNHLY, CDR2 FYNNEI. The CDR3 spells CATRSSGANVLTF. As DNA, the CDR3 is TGTGCCACCCGTAGCTCTGGGGCCAACGTCCTGACTTTC.

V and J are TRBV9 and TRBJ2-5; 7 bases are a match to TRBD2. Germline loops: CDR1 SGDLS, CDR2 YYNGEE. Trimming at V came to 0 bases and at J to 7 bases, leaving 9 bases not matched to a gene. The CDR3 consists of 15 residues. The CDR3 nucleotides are TGTGCCAGCAGCGTAGAGGGTAGCGGGCTGGGGACCCAGTACTTC. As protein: CASSVEGSGLGTQYF.

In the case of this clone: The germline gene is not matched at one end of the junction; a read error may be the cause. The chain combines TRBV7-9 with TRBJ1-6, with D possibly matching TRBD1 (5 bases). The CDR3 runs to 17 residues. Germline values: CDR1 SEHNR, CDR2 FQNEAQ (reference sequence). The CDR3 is CSSSLTGREIYNSPLHF. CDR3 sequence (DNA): TGTTCCAGCAGCTTAACGGGCAGGGAAATCTATAATTCACCCCTCCACTTT. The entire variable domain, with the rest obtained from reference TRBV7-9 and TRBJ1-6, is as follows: DTGVSQNPRHKITKRGQNVTFRCDPISEHNRLYWYRQTLGQGPEFLTYFQNEAQLEKSRLLSDRFSAERPKGSFSTLEIQRTEQGDSAMYLCSSSLTGREIYNSPLHFGNGTRLTVT.

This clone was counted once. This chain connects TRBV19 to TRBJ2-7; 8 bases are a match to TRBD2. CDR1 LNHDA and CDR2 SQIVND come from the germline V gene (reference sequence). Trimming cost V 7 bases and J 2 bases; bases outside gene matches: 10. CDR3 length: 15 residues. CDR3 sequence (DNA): TGTGCCAGTACCTTGAGCTCGGGAGGGGCCTACGAGCAGTACTTC. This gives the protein CASTLSSGGAYEQYF.

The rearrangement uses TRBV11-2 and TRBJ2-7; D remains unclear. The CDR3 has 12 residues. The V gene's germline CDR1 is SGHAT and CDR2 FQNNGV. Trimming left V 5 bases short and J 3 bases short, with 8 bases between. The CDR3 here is CASSLRGYEQYF. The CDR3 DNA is TGTGCCAGCAGCCTGAGAGGCTACGAGCAGTACTTC.

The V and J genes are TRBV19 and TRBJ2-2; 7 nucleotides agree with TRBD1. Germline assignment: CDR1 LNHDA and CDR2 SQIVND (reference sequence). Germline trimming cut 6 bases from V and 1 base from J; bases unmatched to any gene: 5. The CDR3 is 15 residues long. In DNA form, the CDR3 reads TGTGCCAGTAGGGTCCGGGACAGGAACACCGGGGAGCTGTTTTTT. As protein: CASRVRDRNTGELFF.

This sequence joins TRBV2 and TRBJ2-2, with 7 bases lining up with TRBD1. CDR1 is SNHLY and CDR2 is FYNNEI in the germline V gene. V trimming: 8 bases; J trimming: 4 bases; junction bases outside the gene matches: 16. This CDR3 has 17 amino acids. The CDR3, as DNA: TGTGCCAGCTCAATACCAAACTCGGGACAGACCACCGGGGAGCTGTTTTTT. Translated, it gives CASSIPNSGQTTGELFF.